The sequence of this T cell receptor (beta chain) was determined in a study of T cells in Graves' hyperthyroidism and ophthalmopathy. Amplification of TCR beta CDR3 regions was performed using RNA transcripts as template. TCR CDR3 regions were first amplified by RT-PCR with HTBI primers. MiXCR, run by TCRdb on the multiplex PCR reads, gives a single entry per CDR3 protein. The data show over 500,000 distinct CDR3 sequences, roughly 15% seen once. Per germline, CDR1 SGHNT and CDR2 YENEEA. The junction had 8 bases not matched to a gene; V was cut back by 4 bases and J by 6 bases. The CDR3 sequence is 15 residues long. This clonotype came up many times.

The chain links TRBV11-3 to TRBJ2-1; 8 nucleotides agree with TRBD1. Sequencing used blood. This clonotype originated in a woman between 40 and 50 years old with Graves' hyperthyroidism. CDR3 protein: CASSSGQELANEQFF. CDR3 coding DNA: TGTGCCAGCAGCTCGGGACAGGAACTGGCCAATGAGCAGTTCTTC. Filled out from reference TRBV11-3 and TRBJ2-1, the complete variable domain reads EAGVVQSPRYKIIEKKQPVAFWCNPISGHNTLYWYLQNLGQGPELLIRYENEEAVDDSQLPKDRFSAERLKGVDSTLKIQPAELGDSAVYLCASSSGQELANEQFFGPGTRLTVL.